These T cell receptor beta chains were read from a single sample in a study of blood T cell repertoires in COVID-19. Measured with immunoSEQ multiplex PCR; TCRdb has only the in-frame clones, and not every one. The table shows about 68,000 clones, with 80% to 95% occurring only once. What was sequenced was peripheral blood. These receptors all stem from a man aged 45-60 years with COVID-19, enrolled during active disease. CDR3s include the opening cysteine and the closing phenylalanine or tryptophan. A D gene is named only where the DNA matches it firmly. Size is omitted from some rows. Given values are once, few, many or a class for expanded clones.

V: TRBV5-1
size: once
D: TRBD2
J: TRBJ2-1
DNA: TGCGCCAGCAGCCCCGGGACTAGCGGTGAGCAGTTCTTC
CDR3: CASSPGTSGEQFF

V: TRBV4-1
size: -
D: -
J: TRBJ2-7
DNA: TGCGCCAGCAGCCAACTAGGACAGTACTCCTACGAGCAGTACTTC
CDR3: CASSQLGQYSYEQYF

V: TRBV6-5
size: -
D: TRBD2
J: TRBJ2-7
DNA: TGTGCCAGCAAACTAGCGGGAGAGCAGTACTTC
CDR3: CASKLAGEQYF

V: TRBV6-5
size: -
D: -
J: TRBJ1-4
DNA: TGTGCCAGCAACCGTGTAAAGGGGAGGGAAAAACTGTTTTTT
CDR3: CASNRVKGREKLFF

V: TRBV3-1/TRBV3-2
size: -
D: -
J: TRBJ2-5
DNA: TGTGCCAGCAGCCAAGATAGGGGGTCTGGAGAGACCCAGTACTTC
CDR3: CASSQDRGSGETQYF

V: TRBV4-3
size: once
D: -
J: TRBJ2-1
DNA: TGCGCCAGCAGCCAAGATTGGAGACTCGACTACAATGAGCAGTTCTTC
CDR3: CASSQDWRLDYNEQFF

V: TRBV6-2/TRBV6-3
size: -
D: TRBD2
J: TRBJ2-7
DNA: TGTGCCAGCCGCCGGGGGGGGCTAGGATTCTACGAGCAGTACTTC
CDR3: CASRRGGLGFYEQYF

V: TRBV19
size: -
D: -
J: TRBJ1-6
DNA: TGTGCCAGTAGTATTTGGGGGGATTCACCCCTCCACTTT
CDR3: CASSIWGDSPLHF

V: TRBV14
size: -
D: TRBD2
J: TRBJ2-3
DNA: TGTGCCAGCAGCCAAGTAGCGGGACTAGCGAGCACAGATACGCAGTATTTT
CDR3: CASSQVAGLASTDTQYF

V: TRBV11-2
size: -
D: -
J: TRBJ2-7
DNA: TGTGCCAGCAGCCGGTGGAGCTACGAGCAGTACTTC
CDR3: CASSRWSYEQYF

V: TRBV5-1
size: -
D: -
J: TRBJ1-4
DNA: TGCGCCAGCAGCTTGACCACAAGCGGCGACGAAAAACTGTTTTTT
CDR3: CASSLTTSGDEKLFF

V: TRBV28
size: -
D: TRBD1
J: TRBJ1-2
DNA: TGTGCCAGCAGTTTCCGGACAGGGCACTATGGCTACACCTTC
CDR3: CASSFRTGHYGYTF

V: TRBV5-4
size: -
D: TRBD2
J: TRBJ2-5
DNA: TGTGCCAGCAGCTTAGGACTAGCGCAAGAGACCCAGTACTTC
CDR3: CASSLGLAQETQYF

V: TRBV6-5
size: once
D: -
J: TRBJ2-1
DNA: TGTGCCAGCAGGCCACCGGGACTCAGGTACAATGAGCAGTTCTTC
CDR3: CASRPPGLRYNEQFF

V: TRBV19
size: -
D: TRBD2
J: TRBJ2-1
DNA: TGTGCCAGTAGTCGAGGACTAGCGGGGACCAATGAGCAGTTCTTC
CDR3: CASSRGLAGTNEQFF

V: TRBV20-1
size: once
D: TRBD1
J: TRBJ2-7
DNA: TGCAGTGCTAGTAGCAGGGGGCTGGAGCAGTACTTC
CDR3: CSASSRGLEQYF

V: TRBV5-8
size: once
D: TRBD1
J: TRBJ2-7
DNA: TGTGCCAGCAGCCTGTTCACCGGGACAGGGGCGGTGGGTTCCTACGAGCAGTACTTC
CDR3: CASSLFTGTGAVGSYEQYF

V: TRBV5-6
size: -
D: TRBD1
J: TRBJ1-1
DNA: TGTGCCAGCAGCTTGAACAGGGGGCGGACTGAAGCTTTCTTT
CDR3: CASSLNRGRTEAFF

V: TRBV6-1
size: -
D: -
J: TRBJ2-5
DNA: TGTGCCAGCAGTGAAGAAGTGAGGGTAGAGTTAGGGTCAGAGACCCAGTACTTC
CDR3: CASSEEVRVELGSETQYF

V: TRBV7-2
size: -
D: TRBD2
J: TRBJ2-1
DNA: TGTGCCAGCAGCTTAGCGCTGACTAGCGGGAACTCCTACAATGAGCAGTTCTTC
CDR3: CASSLALTSGNSYNEQFF

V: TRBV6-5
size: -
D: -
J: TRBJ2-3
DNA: TGTGCCAGCAGTCCTCGGGGGTACACAGATACGCAGTATTTT
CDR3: CASSPRGYTDTQYF

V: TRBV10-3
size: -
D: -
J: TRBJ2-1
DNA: TGTGCCATCAAAGGGAGCTCCTACAATGAGCAGTTCTTC
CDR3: CAIKGSSYNEQFF

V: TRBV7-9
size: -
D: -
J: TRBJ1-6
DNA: TGTGCCAGCAGCCCGCGGGACGGATCTAATTCACCCCTCCACTTT
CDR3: CASSPRDGSNSPLHF

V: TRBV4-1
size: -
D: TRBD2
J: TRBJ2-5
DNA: TGCGCCAGCAGCCCGTCGGAGGGAGGGCAAGAGACCCAGTACTTC
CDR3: CASSPSEGGQETQYF

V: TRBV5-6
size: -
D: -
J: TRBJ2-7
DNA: TGTGCCAGCAGCTCTTCTAGCTACGAGCAGTACTTC
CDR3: CASSSSSYEQYF

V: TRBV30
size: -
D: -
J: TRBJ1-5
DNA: TGTGCCTGGAGCCGAGACTTAAATCAGCCCCAGCATTTT
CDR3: CAWSRDLNQPQHF

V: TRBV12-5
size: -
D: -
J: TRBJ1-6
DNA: TGTGCTAGTGGTTTCGCCAGCTCCTATAATTCACCCCTCCACTTT
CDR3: CASGFASSYNSPLHF

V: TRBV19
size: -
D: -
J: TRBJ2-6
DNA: TGTGCCAGTAGTATAGACTGGACAGCCGACGCTGGGGCCAACGTCCTGACTTTC
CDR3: CASSIDWTADAGANVLTF

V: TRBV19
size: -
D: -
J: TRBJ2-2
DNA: TGTGCCAGTTCGCAGATCGGGGAGCTGTTTTTT
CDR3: CASSQIGELFF

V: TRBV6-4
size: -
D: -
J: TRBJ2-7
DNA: TGTGCCAGGACTGGAGCCCAGGGTCTCCACGAGCAGTACTTC
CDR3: CARTGAQGLHEQYF

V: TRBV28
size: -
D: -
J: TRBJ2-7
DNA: TGTGCCAGCAGTTTATCCCCAGGGGACCCCTACGAGCAGTACTTC
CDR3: CASSLSPGDPYEQYF

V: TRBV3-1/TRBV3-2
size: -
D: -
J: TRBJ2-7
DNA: TGTGCCAGCAGTACGTTCCAGGGGCCTTACGAGCAGTACTTC
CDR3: CASSTFQGPYEQYF

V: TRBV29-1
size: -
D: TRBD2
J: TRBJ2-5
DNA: TGCAGCGCCCACTCGGGGGGGGAAGAGACCCAGTACTTC
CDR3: CSAHSGGEETQYF

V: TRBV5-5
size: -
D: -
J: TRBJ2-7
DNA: TGTGCCAGCAGCTTCGAGACTCCCCAATCCTACGAGCAGTACTTC
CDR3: CASSFETPQSYEQYF

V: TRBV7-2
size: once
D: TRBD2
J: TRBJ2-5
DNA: TGTGCCAGCAGCTTAGCGCTAGCGGGAAAAGAGACCCAGTACTTC
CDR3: CASSLALAGKETQYF

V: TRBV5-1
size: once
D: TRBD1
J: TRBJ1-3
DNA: TGCGCCAGCAGCTTAACAGGGGGCGCCGGAAACACCATATATTTT
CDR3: CASSLTGGAGNTIYF

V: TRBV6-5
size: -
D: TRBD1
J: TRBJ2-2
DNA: TGTGCCAGCAGTTACCGGGACAGGAACACCGGGGAGCTGTTTTTT
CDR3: CASSYRDRNTGELFF

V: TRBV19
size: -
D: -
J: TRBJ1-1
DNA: TGTGCCAGCCGTCCGTATGTGAAGGGGATGGGCACTGAAGCTTTCTTT
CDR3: CASRPYVKGMGTEAFF

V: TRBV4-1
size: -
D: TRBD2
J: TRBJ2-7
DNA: TGCGCCAGCAGTCATAGACCGGGACTAGCGGGAGGGGCAACCTACGAGCAGTACTTC
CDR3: CASSHRPGLAGGATYEQYF

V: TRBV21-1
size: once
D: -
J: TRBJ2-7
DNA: TGTGCCAGCAGCAAATGTTCGGCGGGAGGGATATCTCCTCGCGAGCAGTACTTC
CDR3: CASSKCSAGGISPREQYF

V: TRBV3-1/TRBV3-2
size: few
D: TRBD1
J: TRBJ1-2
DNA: TGTGCCAGCAGCCAAGAGTACCCAGGGGGCAATGGCTACACCTTC
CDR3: CASSQEYPGGNGYTF

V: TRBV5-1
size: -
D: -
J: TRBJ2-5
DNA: TGCGCCAGCAGCTTGAATCGAGAGACCCAGTACTTC
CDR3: CASSLNRETQYF

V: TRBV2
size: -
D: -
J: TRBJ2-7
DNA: TGTGCCAGCACTTCAGGGGACCCTAGCTTCCCTACCTCCTACGAGCAGTACTTC
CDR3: CASTSGDPSFPTSYEQYF

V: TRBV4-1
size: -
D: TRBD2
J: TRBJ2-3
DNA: TGCGCCAGCAGCCGCCGGACTAGCGGGGTCCAGGATACGCAGTATTTT
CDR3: CASSRRTSGVQDTQYF

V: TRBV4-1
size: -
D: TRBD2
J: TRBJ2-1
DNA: TGCGCCAGCAGCCTATCCTCCGGGACTAGTGTCTACAATGAGCAGTTCTTC
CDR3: CASSLSSGTSVYNEQFF

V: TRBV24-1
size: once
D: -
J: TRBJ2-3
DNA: TGTGCCACCAGTGATTTGCAGAGGGTTAGCACAGATACGCAGTATTTT
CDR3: CATSDLQRVSTDTQYF

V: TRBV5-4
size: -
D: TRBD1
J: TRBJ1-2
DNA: TGTGCCAGCAGCTTGGGCGGACAGGGCCTATATGGCTACACCTTC
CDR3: CASSLGGQGLYGYTF

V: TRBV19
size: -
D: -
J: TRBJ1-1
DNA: TGTGCCAGTAGACAGTGGCAGCCGAACACTGAAGCTTTCTTT
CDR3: CASRQWQPNTEAFF

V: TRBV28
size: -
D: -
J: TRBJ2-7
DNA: TGTGCCAGCAGTTCCCTTCCCTACGAGCAGTACTTC
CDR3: CASSSLPYEQYF